The 5 T cell receptor beta chains reported below all come from one sample, sequenced in a study of control samples from healthy donors and cancer patients. Sequencing used immunoSEQ multiplex PCR; TCRdb keeps in-frame clones, though not all of them. The data show some 160,000 clones, 89% seen once. Specimen: blood. These receptors were taken from a man younger than 45 in good health.

V gene TRBV9 combines with J gene TRBJ2-7; a possible D gene is TRBD1 (6 bases). V lost 5 bases, J lost 3 bases, and 30 bases lay in between. CDR3 size: 19 residues. Per the germline V gene, CDR1 is SGDLS and CDR2 is YYNGEE. The CDR3 loop reads CASRPDRTGSSRFSYEQYF. As DNA, the CDR3 is TGTGCCAGCAGGCCGGATCGAACAGGGTCTAGCAGGTTCAGCTACGAGCAGTACTTC. The complete variable domain, with remaining parts taken from reference TRBV9 and TRBJ2-7, reads DSGVTQTPKHLITATGQRVTLRCSPRSGDLSVYWYQQSLDQGLQFLIQYYNGEERAKGNILERFSAQQFPDLHSELNLSSLELGDSALYFCASRPDRTGSSRFSYEQYFGPGTRLTVT.

This chain connects TRBV3-1 (or the pseudogene TRBV3-2) to TRBJ2-3, with TRBD2 matching 10 bases. Germline CDR1 reads LGHDT; CDR2 reads YNNKEL (reference sequence). With 8 bases clipped from V and 2 bases from J, the junction kept 4 bases outside the gene matches. The CDR3 runs 14 residues. In DNA form, the CDR3 reads TGTGCCAGCCGCCTAGCGGGAGCCACAGATACGCAGTATTTT. As protein: CASRLAGATDTQYF.

This chain uses TRBV5-1 with TRBJ2-7; 7 bases are a match to TRBD1. The CDR3 totals 14 residues. V trimming: 2 bases; J trimming: 1 base; junction bases outside the gene matches: 3. CDR1 is SGHRS, CDR2 YFSETQ, per germline. CDR3 amino acids: CASSFSTGSYEQYF. CDR3 nucleotide sequence: TGCGCCAGCAGCTTTTCGACAGGGTCCTACGAGCAGTACTTC.

The CDR3 region is CASSEYYGYTF. The CDR3 nucleotides read TGTGCCAGCAGTGAATACTATGGCTACACCTTC. The gene calls are TRBV6-1 and TRBJ1-2; D is uncertain. Germline CDR1 and CDR2: MNHNS and SASEGT. The V and J ends lost 2 bases and 3 bases respectively, with 1 base between them. The CDR3 spans 11 residues.

In DNA, the CDR3 is TGCAGTGCTAGTGGGGGGCTCGGGACATATCAGACCCAGTACTTC. This encodes CSASGGLGTYQTQYF. The chain couples TRBV20-1 to TRBJ2-5, with D possibly being TRBD1 or TRBD2 (6 bases each). The CDR3 consists of 15 residues. Trimming pared 3 bases from V and 6 bases from J, leaving 20 bases between. Germline V gene data show CDR1 as DFQATT and CDR2 as SNEGSKA (reference sequence).